The rows below give T cell receptor beta chains drawn from one sample of a study of regulatory T cells in long-lasting Graves disease. MiXCR, applied by TCRdb to the multiplex PCR reads, yields one record per CDR3 protein. The table records approximately 360,000 distinct CDR3 sequences, roughly 24% of them present only once. The sequencing used peripheral blood mononuclear cells (PBMCs), collected when the disease was refractory, from a patient treated with antithyroid drugs. These TCRs come from a woman aged 40 to 50 with Graves disease. Both conserved end residues are part of each CDR3. A D gene is named only where the DNA matches it firmly. The size of a clone is reported for some rows only, either as once, few or many, or as a class for expanded clones.

J gene | clone size | D gene | V gene | CDR3 protein | CDR3 DNA
TRBJ2-3 | few | TRBD1 | TRBV12-3/TRBV12-4 | CASSLRTGSFTDTQYF | TGTGCCAGCAGTCTGAGGACAGGCTCGTTCACAGATACGCAGTATTTT
TRBJ1-1 | many | - | TRBV11-2 | CASSSLRRTEAFF | TGTGCCAGCAGCTCTCTCCGACGGACTGAAGCTTTCTTT
TRBJ1-5 | - | - | TRBV19 | CASSIVGTSNQPQHF | TGTGCCAGTAGTATAGTAGGGACAAGCAATCAGCCCCAGCATTTT
TRBJ2-7 | - | - | TRBV5-1 | CASGGAGNSYEQYF | TGCGCCAGCGGCGGAGCAGGCAACTCCTACGAGCAGTACTTC
TRBJ1-2 | many | - | TRBV20-1 | CSARGGARYGYTF | TGCAGTGCTAGAGGCGGGGCACGCTATGGCTACACCTTC
TRBJ2-7 | many | - | TRBV28 | CASRESRSPYEQYF | TGTGCCAGCAGAGAGTCCCGGAGTCCCTACGAGCAGTACTTC
TRBJ2-7 | many | - | TRBV28 | CASRGGAYEQYF | TGTGCCTCCCGGGGCGGTGCCTACGAGCAGTACTTC
TRBJ1-3 | many | - | TRBV27 | CASSWSGSLHDTIYF | TGTGCCAGCAGTTGGTCAGGGAGCCTACACGACACCATATATTTT
TRBJ1-2 | - | - | TRBV28 | CASSFSVDGYTF | TGTGCCAGCAGTTTTTCCGTAGATGGCTACACCTTC
TRBJ2-5 | few | - | TRBV10-1 | CASSEPDIQETQYF | TGCGCCAGCAGTGAACCGGACATCCAAGAGACCCAGTACTTC
TRBJ1-5 | few | TRBD1 | TRBV28 | CASSLKLTGSYNQPQHF | TGTGCCAGCAGTTTAAAATTGACAGGGTCCTATAATCAGCCCCAGCATTTT
TRBJ1-5 | few | - | TRBV12-5 | CASGLVRGEQPQHF | TGTGCTAGTGGTTTGGTTCGAGGGGAACAGCCCCAGCATTTT
TRBJ1-1 | few | TRBD1 | TRBV6-1 | CAGAGQQNTEAFF | TGTGCCGGGGCGGGACAGCAGAACACTGAAGCTTTCTTT
TRBJ2-5 | - | TRBD1 | TRBV18 | CASSPPTGVQETQYF | TGTGCCAGCTCACCCCCGACAGGGGTTCAAGAGACCCAGTACTTC
TRBJ1-5 | many | - | TRBV11-2 | CASSLSTGVEPQHF | TGTGCCAGCAGCTTAAGTACGGGGGTAGAGCCCCAGCATTTT
TRBJ2-2 | few | - | TRBV19 | CASSPSLVLTGELFF | TGTGCCAGTAGTCCTTCACTGGTTCTCACCGGGGAGCTGTTTTTT
TRBJ2-2 | many | - | TRBV10-3 | CAISDNVNTGELFF | TGTGCCATCAGTGATAACGTAAACACCGGGGAGCTGTTTTTT
TRBJ2-2 | - | - | TRBV7-3 | CASSLTFGELFF | TGTGCCAGCAGCTTAACATTCGGGGAGCTGTTTTTT
TRBJ2-5 | many | - | TRBV12-3/TRBV12-4 | CASSFTNQETQYF | TGTGCCAGCAGTTTCACCAACCAAGAGACCCAGTACTTC
TRBJ1-6 | many | TRBD1 | TRBV2 | CASRLQGARSPLHF | TGTGCCAGCAGGTTACAGGGGGCGCGTTCACCCCTCCACTTT
TRBJ1-1 | - | - | TRBV7-2 | CASSARRGHEAFF | TGTGCCAGCAGCGCGCGACGGGGCCATGAAGCTTTCTTT
TRBJ2-5 | few | TRBD2 | TRBV10-1 | CASSDAGAKTQYF | TGCGCCAGCAGTGATGCGGGAGCTAAGACCCAGTACTTC
TRBJ2-2 | many | TRBD2 | TRBV7-8 | CASSLLPREDRELFF | TGTGCCAGCAGCTTACTGCCGCGGGAGGACCGGGAGCTGTTTTTT
TRBJ2-7 | many | TRBD2 | TRBV28 | CASIGGLAGEWYEQYF | TGTGCCAGCATAGGTGGACTAGCGGGAGAATGGTACGAGCAGTACTTC
TRBJ2-7 | few | - | TRBV6-1 | CASAGTTYEQYF | TGTGCTTCGGCAGGAACGACCTACGAGCAGTACTTC
TRBJ1-1 | many | TRBD1 | TRBV27 | CASSFRQGRTEAFF | TGTGCCAGCAGTTTTAGACAGGGGCGGACTGAAGCTTTCTTT
TRBJ1-5 | many | - | TRBV28 | CASSPPGGVSNQPQHF | TGTGCCAGCAGTCCGCCCGGAGGGGTTAGCAATCAGCCCCAGCATTTT
TRBJ1-6 | many | - | TRBV12-5 | CASGLEGSPLHF | TGTGCTAGTGGTTTAGAAGGTTCACCCCTCCACTTT
TRBJ2-7 | many | TRBD2 | TRBV29-1 | CSVASGGLDEQYF | TGCAGCGTTGCTAGCGGTGGATTAGACGAGCAGTACTTC
TRBJ2-7 | - | - | TRBV20-1 | CSARESRNYYEQYF | TGCAGTGCTAGAGAGTCTAGAAATTACTACGAGCAGTACTTC
TRBJ2-5 | few | - | TRBV7-8 | CASSPGDGQETQYF | TGTGCCAGCTCACCAGGGGACGGTCAAGAGACCCAGTACTTC
TRBJ1-4 | many | - | TRBV5-1 | CASSLADRITF | TGCGCCAGCAGCTTGGCCGACAGGATAACTTTT
TRBJ2-5 | few | TRBD2 | TRBV3-1 | CASSDSLAGVVETQYF | TGTGCCAGCAGCGATTCACTAGCGGGAGTGGTAGAGACCCAGTACTTC
TRBJ1-5 | many | - | TRBV28 | CASNRMASPSQQHF | TGTGCCAGCAATCGAATGGCCAGTCCCTCTCAACAGCATTTT
TRBJ1-6 | many | TRBD1 | TRBV20-1 | CSARTGPIRAPLHF | TGCAGTGCTAGGACAGGGCCGATTAGGGCACCCCTCCACTTT
TRBJ2-2 | many | TRBD2 | TRBV12-3/TRBV12-4 | CASSFSGSERELFF | TGTGCCAGCAGTTTTAGCGGGAGTGAGAGGGAGCTGTTTTTT
TRBJ2-7 | many | - | TRBV5-1 | CASSLAAGYSYEQYF | TGCGCCAGCAGCTTGGCGGCAGGTTACTCCTACGAGCAGTACTTC
TRBJ1-1 | many | - | TRBV28 | CASMDSLNTEAFF | TGTGCCAGCATGGACAGCTTGAACACTGAAGCTTTCTTT
TRBJ2-2 | few | TRBD1 | TRBV12-3/TRBV12-4 | CASRTFWDRGFTGELFF | TGTGCCAGCAGAACATTTTGGGACAGGGGTTTCACCGGGGAGCTGTTTTTT
TRBJ2-4 | - | TRBD1 | TRBV9 | CASSGNRGEAKNIQYF | TGTGCCAGCAGCGGCAACAGGGGGGAGGCCAAAAACATTCAGTACTTC
TRBJ2-5 | many | TRBD2 | TRBV12-3/TRBV12-4 | CASSSPGAAGGLQETQYF | TGTGCCAGCAGTTCGCCGGGGGCTGCGGGAGGTTTACAAGAGACCCAGTACTTC
TRBJ2-5 | - | TRBD1 | TRBV20-1 | CSASGTGAQETQYF | TGCAGTGCCTCTGGGACAGGGGCTCAGGAGACCCAGTACTTC
TRBJ1-6 | once | - | TRBV25-1 | CASGRGGSPLHF | TGTGCCAGCGGAAGGGGAGGTTCACCCCTCCACTTT
TRBJ2-7 | - | - | TRBV5-5 | CASSYKPRGIIVLEMHLYEQYF | TGTGCCAGCAGCTACAAACCAAGGGGGATTATCGTACTAGAAATGCACTTGTACGAGCAGTACTTC
TRBJ1-5 | many | TRBD1 | TRBV28 | CASSSGGQSPLWNQPQHF | TGTGCCAGCAGTTCGGGGGGACAGTCCCCCTTGTGGAATCAGCCCCAGCATTTT
TRBJ2-5 | many | TRBD2 | TRBV28 | CASSSGGEGQETQYF | TGTGCCAGCAGTTCCGGAGGGGAGGGACAAGAGACCCAGTACTTC
TRBJ2-5 | many | - | TRBV19 | CASSADRFVKTQYF | TGTGCCAGTAGTGCTGACAGGTTCGTGAAGACCCAGTACTTC
TRBJ1-1 | - | - | TRBV30 | CAWNSYASWTPVNTEAFF | TGTGCCTGGAACTCCTACGCATCTTGGACACCCGTTAACACTGAAGCTTTCTTT
TRBJ2-5 | - | TRBD1 | TRBV30 | CAWTGTAETQYF | TGTGCCTGGACTGGGACAGCAGAGACCCAGTACTTC
TRBJ1-5 | many | - | TRBV28 | CASSLAGPKTHSVQPQHF | TGTGCCAGCAGTTTAGCGGGACCCAAAACCCACAGTGTCCAGCCCCAGCATTTT